This T cell receptor beta chain emerged from a study of early T cells in non-severe SARS-CoV-2 infection. On the study more broadly: Sequencing targeted bulk RNA from unsorted whole blood, leaving chains unpaired.

Germline loops: CDR1 SGHTA, CDR2 FQGTGA. This CDR3 has 14 residues. Unique molecular identifier tags were affixed to discrete cDNA molecules. Each CDR3 protein is one row after TCRdb ran MiXCR on the 5' RACE reads. The data show about 72,000 distinct CDR3 sequences, with roughly 9% seen just once and 2.5% to 3.5% held by the top ten. Study-wide results and caveats: CD4 and private specificities were missed by VDJdb matching, which favored anti-spike CD8 responses.

This clonotype has more than one count but fewer than ten. Its antigen is unidentified. At one of its ends the junction is not consistent with the germline gene, which may arise from a read error. Sequenced: whole blood. The V gene is TRBV7-3, the J gene TRBJ2-1; 8 bases align to TRBD2. This receptor was taken from an adult who was a healthcare worker with PCR-confirmed SARS-CoV-2 infection or an uninfected control (not recorded which). CDR3 nucleotide sequence: TGTGCCAGCAGCCTAACGTCTACTAGCGGTGAGCAGTTCTTC. Amino acid sequence: CASSLTSTSGEQFF.